This T cell receptor beta chain emerged from a study of post-analysis software for immune sequencing data. TCR beta cDNA libraries had unique molecular identifiers. Each CDR3 protein gets one entry after TCRdb re-called the PCR reads with MiXCR. The sample lists approximately 630,000 distinct CDR3 sequences; approximately 60% were seen once. As for this clonotype: What it binds is not known.

Germline assignment: CDR1 SQVTM and CDR2 ANQGSEA. Trimming shortened V by 7 bases and J by 7 bases, and 10 bases separated the two germline ends. The CDR3 covers 11 residues. Study-wide findings and caveats: Five or six TRBV segments were more frequent in patients than controls; TRBV5-6, TRBV5-1 and TRBV20-1 belonged to this group.

This clonotype was obtained from a girl aged 2-9 years with multiple sclerosis. The sequenced material came from blood. V is TRBV29-1 and J is TRBJ1-4; perhaps TRBD1 as D (5 bases). The CDR3 sequence is CSGGTSEKLFF. In DNA, the CDR3 is TGCAGCGGTGGGACCAGTGAAAAACTGTTTTTT.